Presented here are 10 T cell receptor beta chains from one specimen sequenced in a study of T cells after yellow fever vaccination. A single record per CDR3 protein comes from TCRdb applying MiXCR to the 5' RACE reads. The sample lists over 300,000 distinct CDR3 sequences, approximately 3.9% seen once, with 20% to 25% in the top ten. This specimen was PBMCs, taken on the day of the yellow fever booster vaccination. These receptors came from a man aged 18 to 29 who received the YFV17D yellow fever vaccine.

This clonotype has only a few counts. The V call is TRBV29-1, the J call TRBJ1-1; D call uncertain. The CDR3 contains 14 residues. Trimming removed 0 bases from V and 4 bases from J, with 12 bases in between. Germline V gene data show CDR1 as SQVTM and CDR2 as ANQGSEA. The CDR3 region has the DNA TGCAGCGTTGAAGATCCTCAAGAGCCCACTGAAGCTTTCTTT. Protein sequence: CSVEDPQEPTEAFF.

This clonotype was seen at least ten times. This rearrangement joins TRBV7-8 to TRBJ1-5; no clear D. This CDR3 has 16 residues. V dropped 8 bases and J dropped 2 bases, with 19 bases sitting between them. From germline, CDR1 is SGHVS and CDR2 FQNEAQ. The CDR3 is CASSEVTIKGNQPQHF. The CDR3 region has the DNA TGTGCCAGCTCAGAAGTCACGATTAAAGGCAATCAGCCCCAGCATTTT. Full variable domain (rest looked up from reference TRBV7-8 and TRBJ1-5): GAGVSQSPRYKVAKRGQDVALRCDPISGHVSLFWYQQALGQGPEFLTYFQNEAQLDKSGLPSDRFFAERPEGSVSTLKIQRTQQEDSAVYLCASSEVTIKGNQPQHFGDGTRLSIL.

This clonotype came up a few times. The chain employs TRBV5-4 and TRBJ2-4, with 8 bases aligning to TRBD1. CDR1 is SGHNT and CDR2 is YYREEE in the germline V gene (reference sequence). This CDR3 has 20 residues. J lost 0 bases, V lost 5 bases, and 19 bases had no gene match. CDR3 sequence (DNA): TGTGCCAGCAGTCGATCCCCCGGGACAGGCGGCAGCCTAGCCAAAAACATTCAGTACTTC. It yields the protein CASSRSPGTGGSLAKNIQYF.

Many counts were recorded for this clonotype. This sequence joins TRBV10-3 and TRBJ2-1; weak D call: TRBD1 (5 bases). The CDR3 is 15 residues long. V lost 2 bases, J lost 3 bases, and 11 bases lay in between. CDR1 and CDR2 from the germline V gene are ENHRY and SYGVKD. CDR3 in amino acids: CAISEDSRIYNEQFF. DNA of the CDR3: TGTGCCATCAGTGAGGACAGTCGAATCTACAATGAGCAGTTCTTC.

This clonotype was picked up many times. V gene TRBV7-9 combines with J gene TRBJ1-5, with unresolved D. Germline V CDR1 and CDR2: SEHNR, FQNEAQ (reference sequence). V was pared by 3 bases and J by 4 bases, with 10 bases between. CDR3 length: 14 residues. The CDR3 spells CASSFGEGNQPQHF. For the CDR3, the DNA is TGTGCCAGCAGCTTTGGTGAAGGAAATCAGCCCCAGCATTTT. The full variable domain, rest sourced from reference TRBV7-9 and TRBJ1-5, is DTGVSQNPRHKITKRGQNVTFRCDPISEHNRLYWYRQTLGQGPEFLTYFQNEAQLEKSRLLSDRFSAERPKGSFSTLEIQRTEQGDSAMYLCASSFGEGNQPQHFGDGTRLSIL.

The chain couples TRBV18 to TRBJ2-6, with 8 bases that match TRBD2. The V gene's germline CDR1 is KGHSH and CDR2 LQKENI. The CDR3 length is 15 residues. Unmatched junction bases numbered 1, after V lost 4 bases and J lost 2 bases. In DNA, the CDR3 is TGTGCCAGCTCACAGGGACTAGCTGGGGCCAACGTCCTGACTTTC. Translated: CASSQGLAGANVLTF.

This clonotype was seen many times. The chain uses TRBV28 and TRBJ2-7; TRBD1 matches 7 bases. Trimming removed 5 bases from V and 6 bases from J; junction bases left unmatched: 10. Germline lookup yields CDR1 MDHEN and CDR2 SYDVKM. The CDR3 has 14 amino acids. CDR3 in amino acids: CASSPGQAKGEQYV. For the CDR3, the DNA is TGTGCCAGCAGTCCAGGACAGGCTAAAGGCGAGCAGTACGTC.

This clonotype was observed many times. The rearrangement links TRBV6-2 or TRBV6-3 to TRBJ2-1; the D gene could be TRBD1 or TRBD2 (5 bases each). Germline values: CDR1 MNHEY, CDR2 SVGEGT. V lost 0 bases and J 8 bases, leaving 20 bases between the germline ends. The length of the CDR3 is 17 residues. CDR3 protein: CASSYSIWDGREDEQFF. Here the CDR3 DNA reads TGTGCCAGCAGTTACTCTATCTGGGACGGGCGAGAGGATGAGCAGTTCTTC.

The V gene is TRBV7-2, the J gene TRBJ2-3; TRBD2 agrees at 8 bases. The CDR3 is 16 amino acids. Germline values: CDR1 SGHTA, CDR2 FQGNSA. The ends lost 2 bases at V and 1 base at J; junction bases unmatched: 5. CDR3 in DNA: TGTGCCAGCAGCTTAAATTCGGGGGGGGGCACAGATACGCAGTATTTT. Amino acids: CASSLNSGGGTDTQYF.

The rearrangement uses TRBV7-3 and TRBJ2-3; possibly TRBD2 for D (7 bases). Trimming pared 1 base from V and 2 bases from J, leaving 10 bases between. Germline values: CDR1 SGHTA, CDR2 FQGTGA. The CDR3 contains 15 residues. The DNA of the CDR3 is TGTGCCAGCAGCTTAATCGGGGGGCCCACAGATACGCAGTATTTT. This encodes CASSLIGGPTDTQYF.